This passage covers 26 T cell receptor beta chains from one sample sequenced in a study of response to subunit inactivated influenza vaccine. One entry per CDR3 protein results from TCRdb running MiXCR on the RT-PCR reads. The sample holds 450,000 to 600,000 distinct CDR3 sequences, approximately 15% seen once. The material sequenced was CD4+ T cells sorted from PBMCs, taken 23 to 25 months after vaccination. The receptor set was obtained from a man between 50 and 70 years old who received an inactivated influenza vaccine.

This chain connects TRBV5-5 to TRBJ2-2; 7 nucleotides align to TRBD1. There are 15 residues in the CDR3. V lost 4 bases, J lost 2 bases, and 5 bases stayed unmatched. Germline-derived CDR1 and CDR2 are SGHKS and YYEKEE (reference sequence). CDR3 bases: TGTGCCAGCAGCCGACAGGGAACAAACACCGGGGAGCTGTTTTTT. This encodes CASSRQGTNTGELFF.

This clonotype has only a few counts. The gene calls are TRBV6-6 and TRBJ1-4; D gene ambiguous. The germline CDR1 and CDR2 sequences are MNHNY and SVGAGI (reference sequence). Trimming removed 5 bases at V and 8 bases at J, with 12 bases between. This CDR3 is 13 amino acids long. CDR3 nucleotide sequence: TGTGCCAGCAGTCCCTCAGGCAGGGAAAAACTGTTTTTT. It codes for CASSPSGREKLFF.

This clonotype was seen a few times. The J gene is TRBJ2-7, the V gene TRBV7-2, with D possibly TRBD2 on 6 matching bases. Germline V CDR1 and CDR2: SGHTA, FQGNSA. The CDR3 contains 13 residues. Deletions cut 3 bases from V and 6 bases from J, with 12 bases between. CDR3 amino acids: CASSFGSQGEQYF. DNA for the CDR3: TGTGCCAGCAGCTTCGGGAGCCAGGGCGAGCAGTACTTC.

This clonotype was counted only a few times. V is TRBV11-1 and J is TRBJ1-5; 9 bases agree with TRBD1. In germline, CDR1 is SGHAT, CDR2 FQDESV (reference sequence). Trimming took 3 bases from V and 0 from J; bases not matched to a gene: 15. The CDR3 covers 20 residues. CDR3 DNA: TGTGCCAGCAGCTTTTCATCCGGGACAGGGTTGCCATATAGCAATCAGCCCCAGCATTTT. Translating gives CASSFSSGTGLPYSNQPQHF.

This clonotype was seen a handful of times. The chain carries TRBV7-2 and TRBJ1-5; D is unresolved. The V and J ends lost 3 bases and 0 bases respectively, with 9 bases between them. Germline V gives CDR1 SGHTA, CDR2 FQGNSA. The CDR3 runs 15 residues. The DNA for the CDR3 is TGTGCCAGCAGCTTGGCGCCTTATAGCAATCAGCCCCAGCATTTT. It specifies CASSLAPYSNQPQHF.

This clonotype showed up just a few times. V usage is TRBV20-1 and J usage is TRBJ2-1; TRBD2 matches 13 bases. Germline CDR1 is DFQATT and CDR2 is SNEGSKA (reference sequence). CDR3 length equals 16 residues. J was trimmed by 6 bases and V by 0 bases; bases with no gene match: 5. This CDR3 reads CSARDPWTSGGNEQFF. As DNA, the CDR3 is TGCAGTGCTAGAGATCCTTGGACTAGCGGGGGCAATGAGCAGTTCTTC.

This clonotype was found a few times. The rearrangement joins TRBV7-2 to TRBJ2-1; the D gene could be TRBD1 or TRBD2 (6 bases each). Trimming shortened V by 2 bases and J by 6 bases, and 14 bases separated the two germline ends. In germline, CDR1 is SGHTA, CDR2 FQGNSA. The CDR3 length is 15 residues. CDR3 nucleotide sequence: TGTGCCAGCAGCTTATTCACAGGGCGGGGCAATGAGCAGTTCTTC. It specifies CASSLFTGRGNEQFF. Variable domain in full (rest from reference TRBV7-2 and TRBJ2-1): GAGVSQSPSNKVTEKGKDVELRCDPISGHTALYWYRQSLGQGLEFLIYFQGNSAPDKSGLPSDRFSAERTGGSVSTLTIQRTQQEDSAVYLCASSLFTGRGNEQFFGPGTRLTVL.

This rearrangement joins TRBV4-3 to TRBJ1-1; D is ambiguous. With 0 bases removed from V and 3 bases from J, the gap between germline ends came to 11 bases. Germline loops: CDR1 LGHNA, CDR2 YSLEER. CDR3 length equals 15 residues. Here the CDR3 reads CASSQEIGSYTEAFF. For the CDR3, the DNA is TGCGCCAGCAGCCAAGAAATTGGATCTTACACTGAAGCTTTCTTT.

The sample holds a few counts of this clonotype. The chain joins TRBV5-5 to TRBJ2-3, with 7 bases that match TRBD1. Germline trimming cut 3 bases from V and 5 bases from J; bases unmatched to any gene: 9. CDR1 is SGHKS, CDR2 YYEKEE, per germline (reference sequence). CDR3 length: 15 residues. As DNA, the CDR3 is TGTGCCAGCAGCTCGACCGGGACAGTAAGAGATACGCAGTATTTT. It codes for CASSSTGTVRDTQYF.

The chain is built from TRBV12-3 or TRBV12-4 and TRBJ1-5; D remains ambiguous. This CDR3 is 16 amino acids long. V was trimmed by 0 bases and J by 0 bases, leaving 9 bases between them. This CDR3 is CASSLASANSNQPQHF. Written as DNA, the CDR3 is TGTGCCAGCAGTTTAGCGTCAGCTAATAGCAATCAGCCCCAGCATTTT.

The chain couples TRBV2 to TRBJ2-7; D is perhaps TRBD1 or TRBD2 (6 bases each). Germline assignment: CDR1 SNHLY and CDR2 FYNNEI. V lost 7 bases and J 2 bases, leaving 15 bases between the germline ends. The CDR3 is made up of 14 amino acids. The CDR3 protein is CASTPGGRTYEQYF. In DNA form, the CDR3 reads TGTGCCAGCACGCCCGGGGGCAGGACCTACGAGCAGTACTTC.

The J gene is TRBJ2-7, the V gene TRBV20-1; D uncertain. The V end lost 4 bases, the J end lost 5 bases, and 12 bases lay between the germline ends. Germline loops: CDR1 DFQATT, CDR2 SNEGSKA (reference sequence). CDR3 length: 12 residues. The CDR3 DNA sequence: TGCAGTGCTAACCGCCAGCAGGACGAGCAGTACTTC. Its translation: CSANRQQDEQYF.

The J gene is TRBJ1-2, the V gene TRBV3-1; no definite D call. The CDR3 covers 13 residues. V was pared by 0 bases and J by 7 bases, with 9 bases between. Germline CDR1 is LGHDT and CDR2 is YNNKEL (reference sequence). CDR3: CASSQDWRVGYTF. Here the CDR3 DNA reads TGTGCCAGCAGCCAAGATTGGCGGGTTGGCTACACCTTC.

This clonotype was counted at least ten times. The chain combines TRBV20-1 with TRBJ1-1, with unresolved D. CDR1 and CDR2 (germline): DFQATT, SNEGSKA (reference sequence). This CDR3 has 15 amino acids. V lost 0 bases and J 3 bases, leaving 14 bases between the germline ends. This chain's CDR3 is CSAREGNNVYTEAFF. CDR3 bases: TGCAGTGCTAGAGAAGGGAATAATGTCTACACTGAAGCTTTCTTT.

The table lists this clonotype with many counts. CDR3 in amino acids: CASSLLSGPGETQYF. The CDR3, as DNA: TGTGCCAGCAGCCTCCTCTCCGGCCCTGGAGAGACCCAGTACTTC. The chain recombines TRBV7-9 with TRBJ2-5; D ambiguous. Germline CDR1 and CDR2: SEHNR and FQNEAQ (reference sequence). The CDR3 is 15 amino acids. V lost 5 bases to trimming and J lost 4 bases, with 17 bases between them.

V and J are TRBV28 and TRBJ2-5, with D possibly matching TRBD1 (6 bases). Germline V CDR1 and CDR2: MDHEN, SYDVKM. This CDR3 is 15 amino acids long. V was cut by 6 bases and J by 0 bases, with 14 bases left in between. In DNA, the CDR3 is TGTGCCAGCAGGGATGACAGGAAGAACCAAGAGACCCAGTACTTC. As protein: CASRDDRKNQETQYF. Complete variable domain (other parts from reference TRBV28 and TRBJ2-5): DVKVTQSSRYLVKRTGEKVFLECVQDMDHENMFWYRQDPGLGLRLIYFSYDVKMKEKGDIPEGYSVSREKKERFSLILESASTNQTSMYLCASRDDRKNQETQYFGPGTRLLVL.

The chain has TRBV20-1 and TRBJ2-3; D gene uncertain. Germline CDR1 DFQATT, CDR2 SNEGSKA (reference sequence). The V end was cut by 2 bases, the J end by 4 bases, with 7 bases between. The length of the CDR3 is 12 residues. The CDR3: CSARRPADTQYF. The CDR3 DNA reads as TGCAGTGCTAGAAGGCCGGCAGATACGCAGTATTTT.

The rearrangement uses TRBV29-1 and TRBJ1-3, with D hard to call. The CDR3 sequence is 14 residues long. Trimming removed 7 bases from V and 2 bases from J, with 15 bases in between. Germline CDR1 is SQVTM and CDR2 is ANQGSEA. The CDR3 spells CSALSGGPGNTIYF. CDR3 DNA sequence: TGCAGCGCTCTTTCGGGTGGGCCTGGAAACACCATATATTTT.

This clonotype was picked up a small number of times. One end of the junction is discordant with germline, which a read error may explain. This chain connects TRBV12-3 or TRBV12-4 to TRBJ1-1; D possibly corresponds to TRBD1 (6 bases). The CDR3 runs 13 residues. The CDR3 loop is CASRTGGNAEAFF. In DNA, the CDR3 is TGTGCCAGCAGGACAGGTGGGAACGCTGAAGCTTTCTTT.

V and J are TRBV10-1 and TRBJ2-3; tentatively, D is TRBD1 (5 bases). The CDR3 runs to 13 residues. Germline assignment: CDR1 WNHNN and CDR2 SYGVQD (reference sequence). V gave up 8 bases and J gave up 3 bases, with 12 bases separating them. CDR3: CASGRAGTDTQYF. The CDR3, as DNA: TGCGCCAGCGGCAGGGCCGGGACAGATACGCAGTATTTT.

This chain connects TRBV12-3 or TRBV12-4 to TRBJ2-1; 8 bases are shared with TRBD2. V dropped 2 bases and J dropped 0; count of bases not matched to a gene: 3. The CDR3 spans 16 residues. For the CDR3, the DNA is TGTGCCAGCAGTTTATTTGCGGGGGGCTCCTACAATGAGCAGTTCTTC. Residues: CASSLFAGGSYNEQFF.

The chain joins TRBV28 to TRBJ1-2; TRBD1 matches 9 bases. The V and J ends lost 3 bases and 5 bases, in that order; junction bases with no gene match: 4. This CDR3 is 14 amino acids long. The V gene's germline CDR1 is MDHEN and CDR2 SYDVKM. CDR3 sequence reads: CASSFGTGLYGYTF. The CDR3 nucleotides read TGTGCCAGCAGTTTCGGGACAGGGTTGTATGGCTACACCTTC.

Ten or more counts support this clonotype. This chain's CDR3 is CASSRTGEYNEQFF. The DNA of the CDR3 is TGTGCCAGCAGCCGGACAGGGGAATACAATGAGCAGTTCTTC. The V call is TRBV12-3 or TRBV12-4, the J call TRBJ2-1; 9 bases agree with TRBD1. Trimming at V came to 6 bases and at J to 4 bases, leaving 4 bases not matched to a gene. This CDR3 comprises 14 residues.

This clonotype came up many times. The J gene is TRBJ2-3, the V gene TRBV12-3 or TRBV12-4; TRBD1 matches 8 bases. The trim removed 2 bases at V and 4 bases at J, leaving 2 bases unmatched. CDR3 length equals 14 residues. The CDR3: CASSLQTGADTQYF. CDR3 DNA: TGTGCCAGCAGTTTACAGACAGGGGCAGATACGCAGTATTTT.

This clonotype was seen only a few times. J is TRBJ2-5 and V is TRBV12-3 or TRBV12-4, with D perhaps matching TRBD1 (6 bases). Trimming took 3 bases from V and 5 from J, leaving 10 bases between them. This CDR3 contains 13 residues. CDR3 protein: CASSLSRGETQYF. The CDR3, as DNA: TGTGCCAGCAGTTTGTCCAGGGGTGAGACCCAGTACTTC.

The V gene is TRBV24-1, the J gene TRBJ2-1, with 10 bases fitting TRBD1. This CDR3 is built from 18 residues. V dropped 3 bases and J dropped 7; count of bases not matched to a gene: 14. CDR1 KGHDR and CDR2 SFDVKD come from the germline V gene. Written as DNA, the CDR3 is TGTGCCACCAGTGATCTGGGGTCCGGGACAGGGGCAATTAATGAGCAGTTCTTC. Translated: CATSDLGSGTGAINEQFF.